The source of this T cell receptor beta chain is a study of blood T cell repertoires in COVID-19. Trimming removed 1 base from V and 2 bases from J, with 15 bases in between. Germline CDR1 is SGHTA and CDR2 is FQGTGA. This CDR3 is built from 17 residues. Original processing notes: By means of reference gene primer amplification, nucleated cell counts were estimated. Method: immunoSEQ multiplex PCR; TCRdb's copy keeps in-frame clones and lacks some. The V and J calls and clone size come from that table; D and trimming were worked out from the DNA. The top ten hold under 15% of the sample, which has tens of thousands of clones, 70% to 85% seen once.

Sequencing was done on a sample of peripheral blood. This sequence was found in a human donor in a cohort sampled during active COVID-19. The J gene is TRBJ2-1, the V gene TRBV7-3; D is perhaps TRBD2 (6 bases). Here the CDR3 DNA reads TGTGCCAGCAGCTTAAGTTCTGGCACGGGAGCCTACAATGAGCAGTTCTTC. Translation: CASSLSSGTGAYNEQFF.